The rows below give T cell receptor beta chains drawn from one sample of a study of blood T cells in healthy people across ages. TCRdb analysed the 5' RACE reads with MiXCR anew, one entry per CDR3 protein. The repertoire includes 1.5 million to 1.9 million distinct CDR3 sequences, 42% of them detected once, and about 4% sits in the top ten. The sample comprised blood. All receptors come from a woman younger than 35 in good health. Both conserved end residues are part of each CDR3. The D gene is left open where the match is weak. Where a row states a size, it is once, few, many or the class of an expanded clone; other rows omit it.

v_gene: TRBV29-1; j_gene: TRBJ2-3; abundance: .; d_gene: .; CDR3aa: CSVRLRGTDTQYF; CDR3nt: TGCAGCGTGCGGCTCAGGGGCACAGATACGCAGTATTTT
v_gene: TRBV12-3/TRBV12-4; j_gene: TRBJ2-1; abundance: .; d_gene: TRBD2; CDR3aa: CASSPSGRGLAGNEQFF; CDR3nt: TGTGCCAGCAGTCCCTCGGGGCGGGGACTAGCGGGCAATGAGCAGTTCTTC
v_gene: TRBV2; j_gene: TRBJ2-1; abundance: .; d_gene: TRBD2; CDR3aa: CASSEIREGAQFF; CDR3nt: TGTGCCAGCAGTGAAATAAGGGAGGGAGCGCAGTTCTTC
v_gene: TRBV3-1; j_gene: TRBJ1-1; abundance: .; d_gene: TRBD1; CDR3aa: CASSQDISRGHTEAFF; CDR3nt: TGTGCCAGCAGCCAAGATATCTCCAGGGGGCACACTGAAGCTTTCTTT
v_gene: TRBV4-3; j_gene: TRBJ2-5; abundance: .; d_gene: TRBD2; CDR3aa: CASSRYTLAGGPETQYF; CDR3nt: TGCGCCAGCAGCCGCTACACTTTAGCGGGGGGGCCAGAGACCCAGTACTTC
v_gene: TRBV6-1; j_gene: TRBJ2-7; abundance: .; d_gene: TRBD1; CDR3aa: CASSDPDRDSYEQYF; CDR3nt: TGTGCCAGCAGTGACCCGGACAGGGACTCCTACGAGCAGTACTTC
v_gene: TRBV20-1; j_gene: TRBJ2-2; abundance: .; d_gene: .; CDR3aa: CSAGGNTGELFF; CDR3nt: TGCAGTGCTGGCGGGAACACCGGGGAGCTGTTTTTT
v_gene: TRBV20-1; j_gene: TRBJ2-7; abundance: .; d_gene: TRBD1; CDR3aa: CSASADRGLYEQYF; CDR3nt: TGCAGTGCTAGTGCAGACAGGGGTTTGTACGAGCAGTACTTC
v_gene: TRBV6-1; j_gene: TRBJ2-3; abundance: .; d_gene: .; CDR3aa: CASSDGPAGLAYGTDTQYF; CDR3nt: TGTGCCAGCAGTGATGGCCCGGCGGGCCTCGCGTACGGCACAGATACGCAGTATTTT
v_gene: TRBV7-2; j_gene: TRBJ2-5; abundance: few; d_gene: .; CDR3aa: CASSFLTRGETQYF; CDR3nt: TGTGCCAGCAGCTTTCTGACACGGGGGGAGACCCAGTACTTC
v_gene: TRBV4-2; j_gene: TRBJ2-7; abundance: .; d_gene: .; CDR3aa: CASSESHLDNEQYF; CDR3nt: TGTGCCAGCAGCGAAAGTCATCTCGACAATGAGCAGTACTTC
v_gene: TRBV12-3/TRBV12-4; j_gene: TRBJ1-4; abundance: few; d_gene: .; CDR3aa: CASRLNRATNEKLFF; CDR3nt: TGTGCCAGCAGACTTAACAGGGCCACTAATGAAAAACTGTTTTTT
v_gene: TRBV24-1; j_gene: TRBJ2-5; abundance: .; d_gene: .; CDR3aa: CATSAQGGETQYF; CDR3nt: TGTGCCACCAGTGCGCAGGGCGGAGAGACCCAGTACTTC
v_gene: TRBV7-2; j_gene: TRBJ2-1; abundance: few; d_gene: .; CDR3aa: CASSLGGAVDEQFF; CDR3nt: TGTGCCAGCAGCTTAGGGGGGGCCGTGGATGAGCAGTTCTTC
v_gene: TRBV10-3; j_gene: TRBJ2-7; abundance: many; d_gene: .; CDR3aa: CAISDAPMVYEQYF; CDR3nt: TGTGCCATCAGTGACGCCCCTATGGTCTACGAGCAGTACTTC
v_gene: TRBV12-3/TRBV12-4; j_gene: TRBJ2-1; abundance: few; d_gene: TRBD1; CDR3aa: CASRVGQGYNEQFF; CDR3nt: TGTGCCAGCCGGGTCGGACAGGGGTACAATGAGCAGTTCTTC
v_gene: TRBV20-1; j_gene: TRBJ2-5; abundance: .; d_gene: .; CDR3aa: CSASVSRAFRETQYF; CDR3nt: TGCAGTGCTAGTGTCAGCAGGGCATTTCGGGAGACCCAGTACTTC
v_gene: TRBV5-1; j_gene: TRBJ2-1; abundance: many; d_gene: TRBD2; CDR3aa: CASQRDSYNEQFF; CDR3nt: TGCGCCAGCCAGCGGGACTCCTACAATGAGCAGTTCTTC
v_gene: TRBV27; j_gene: TRBJ1-5; abundance: once; d_gene: TRBD1; CDR3aa: CASSEGQGLNQPQHF; CDR3nt: TGTGCCAGCAGCGAGGGACAGGGACTCAATCAGCCCCAGCATTTT
v_gene: TRBV7-6; j_gene: TRBJ2-3; abundance: .; d_gene: .; CDR3aa: CASRPLNENTQYF; CDR3nt: TGTGCCAGCAGACCACTCAACGAGAATACGCAGTATTTT
v_gene: TRBV5-6; j_gene: TRBJ2-7; abundance: .; d_gene: .; CDR3aa: CASSTRDEQYF; CDR3nt: TGTGCCAGCAGCACCAGGGACGAGCAGTACTTC
v_gene: TRBV7-8; j_gene: TRBJ2-7; abundance: .; d_gene: TRBD2; CDR3aa: CASSYISGSGYEQYF; CDR3nt: TGTGCCAGCAGCTATATTAGCGGGAGTGGCTACGAGCAGTACTTC
v_gene: TRBV2; j_gene: TRBJ2-3; abundance: .; d_gene: .; CDR3aa: CASRPNSDTQYF; CDR3nt: TGTGCCAGCAGACCGAACTCAGATACGCAGTATTTT
v_gene: TRBV7-2; j_gene: TRBJ2-1; abundance: .; d_gene: .; CDR3aa: CASSLSLASYNEQFF; CDR3nt: TGTGCCAGCAGCTTAAGTCTAGCCTCCTACAATGAGCAGTTCTTC
v_gene: TRBV6-5; j_gene: TRBJ2-7; abundance: few; d_gene: TRBD1; CDR3aa: CASSFPPLRQGSYNEQYF; CDR3nt: TGTGCCAGCAGTTTTCCCCCCTTGAGACAGGGGTCCTACAATGAGCAGTACTTC
v_gene: TRBV5-1; j_gene: TRBJ2-7; abundance: few; d_gene: .; CDR3aa: CASSLLYSTSYEQYF; CDR3nt: TGCGCCAGCAGCTTGCTGTACAGTACCTCCTACGAGCAGTACTTC
v_gene: TRBV4-3; j_gene: TRBJ1-2; abundance: few; d_gene: .; CDR3aa: CASSQDIGYYGYTF; CDR3nt: TGCGCCAGCAGCCAAGATATCGGTTACTATGGCTACACCTTC